Sequencing of this T cell receptor (beta chain) was carried out in a study of lymphopenia after photon versus proton radiotherapy (dated by TCRdb to the late 2010s). About the study as a whole: The study compared the immunological effects of photon versus proton radiation therapy in patients with gastrointestinal tumors who developed high-grade lymphopenia. The roughly 18 patients in the cohort had gastrointestinal tumors, were treated with either photon or proton therapy, and subsequently developed lymphopenia. The goal of the study was to characterize the differences between the two radiation modalities in how they affect the immune system.

The CDR3, cysteine through phenylalanine, is 15 amino acids long. Only the CDR3 DNA stays, 45 bases, in frame from base 1. V lost 5 bases and J lost 0 bases, and the count of bases not matched to a germline gene is 4. Based on the germline V gene (reference sequence), the CDR1 and CDR2 sequences are SEHNR and FQNEAQ. To prepare the library, the immunoSEQ multiplex PCR assay was applied. Deep sequencing of rearranged TCR beta loci, alongside multiparametric flow cytometry, was used to profile T cell repertoires. Held by TCRdb, this immuneACCESS table contains in-frame sequences only and omits some clones. Under half of the omission traces to an unresolved V gene where checked; the cause of the rest is unknown. The sample data list 160,000 or so clones, and less than 90% of these were observed just once. The ten largest account for about 4.7% of the sample. What the research found in general, with its limitations: During treatment, patients who received proton therapy stayed relatively stable, whereas patients who received photon therapy lost naive T cells and TCR diversity and gained effector/memory populations. Once the lymphocyte count had reached its nadir, the repertoires of photon-treated patients showed oligoclonal expansion, particularly of CD8+ Temra cells, and this expansion drove the decline in diversity. Across the cohort, among patients who died, a greater drop in TCR diversity after the nadir was inversely correlated with overall survival time. The authors looked at the survival association only in patients who died, and they framed better survival with proton therapy as a possibility rather than a demonstrated result.

Comment on this clone: Its antigen is not yet known. No clone much larger than this one lies a single base away; base qualities are absent.

The input for sequencing was peripheral blood, taken from a patient treated with photon-based radiotherapy. The TCR comes from a man aged 50-59 years with gastric cancer. This sequence uses TRBV7-9 and TRBJ1-3; 7 nucleotides in the junction match TRBD1. The DNA sequence is TGTGCCAGCAGCCCCGGGACAGTCTCTGGAAACACCATATATTTT. Its amino acids are CASSPGTVSGNTIYF.